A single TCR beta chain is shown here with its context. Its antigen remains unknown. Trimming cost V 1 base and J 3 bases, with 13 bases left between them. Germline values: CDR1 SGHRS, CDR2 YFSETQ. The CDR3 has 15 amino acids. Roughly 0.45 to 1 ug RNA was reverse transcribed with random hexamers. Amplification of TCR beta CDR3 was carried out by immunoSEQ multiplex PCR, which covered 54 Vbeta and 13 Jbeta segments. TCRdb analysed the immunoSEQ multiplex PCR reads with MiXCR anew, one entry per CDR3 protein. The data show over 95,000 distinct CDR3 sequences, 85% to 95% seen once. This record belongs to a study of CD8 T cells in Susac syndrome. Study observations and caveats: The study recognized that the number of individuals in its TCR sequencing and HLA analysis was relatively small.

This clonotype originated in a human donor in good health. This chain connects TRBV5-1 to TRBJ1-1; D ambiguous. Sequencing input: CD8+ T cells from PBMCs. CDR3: CASSLRPERDTEAFF. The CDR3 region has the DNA TGCGCCAGCAGCTTGAGGCCGGAGCGGGACACTGAAGCTTTCTTT.